Reported below is one TCR beta chain. The target antigen is unknown. This specimen comes from a study of TIL therapy for anti-PD-1-resistant metastatic lung cancer. Study information: Median patient age was 54, ranging 38-75 years.

Sequencing used immunoSEQ v3. This table comes from immunoSEQ multiplex PCR, and its TCRdb copy is limited to in-frame clones, with some not included. The sample lists about 50,000 clones; over 65% were seen once. The germline CDR1 and CDR2 sequences are MDHEN and SYDVKM. This CDR3 is 14 amino acids long. Trimming at V came to 4 bases and at J to 4 bases, leaving 4 bases not matched to a gene. Noted time point: pre-treatment sample, taken before nivolumab and TIL therapy. Pleural nodules or supraclavicular lymph nodes made up most of the excised metastases sampled. Findings of the study overall: Many TIL product clones were absent from baseline tumor, suggesting clonal contraction.

The material sequenced was tumor tissue, taken at baseline. This clonotype was sampled from a person between 25 and 79 years old with non-small cell lung cancer. The chain joins TRBV28 to TRBJ2-3; TRBD1 matches at 8 bases. CDR3 in amino acids: CASSYADRADTQYF. For the CDR3, the DNA is TGTGCCAGCAGTTATGCGGACAGGGCAGATACGCAGTATTTT.